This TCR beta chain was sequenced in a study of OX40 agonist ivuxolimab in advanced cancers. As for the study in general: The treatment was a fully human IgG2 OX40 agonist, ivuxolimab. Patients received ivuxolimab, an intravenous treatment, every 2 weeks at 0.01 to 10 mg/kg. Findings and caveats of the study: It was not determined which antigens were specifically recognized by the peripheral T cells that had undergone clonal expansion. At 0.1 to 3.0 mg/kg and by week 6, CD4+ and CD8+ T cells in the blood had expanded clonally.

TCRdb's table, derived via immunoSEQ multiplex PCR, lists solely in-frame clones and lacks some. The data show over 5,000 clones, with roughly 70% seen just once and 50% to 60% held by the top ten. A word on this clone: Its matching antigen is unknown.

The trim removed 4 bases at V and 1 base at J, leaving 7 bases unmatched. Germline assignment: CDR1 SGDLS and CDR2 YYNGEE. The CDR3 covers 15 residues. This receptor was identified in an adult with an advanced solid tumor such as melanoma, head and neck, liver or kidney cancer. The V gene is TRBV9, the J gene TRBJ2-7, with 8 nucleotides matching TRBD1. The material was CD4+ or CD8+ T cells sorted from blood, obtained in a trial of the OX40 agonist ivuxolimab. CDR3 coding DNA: TGTGCCAGCAGCCCAGACAGGGGACCTTCCTACGAGCAGTACTTC. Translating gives CASSPDRGPSYEQYF.